This TCR beta chain was sequenced during a study of blood T cell repertoires in COVID-19. This CDR3 has 14 residues. Germline-derived CDR1 and CDR2 are SGHRS and YFSETQ. The V end lost 2 bases, the J end lost 5 bases, and 13 bases lay between the germline ends. Clones were read by immunoSEQ multiplex PCR, and TCRdb kept only the in-frame ones, dropping some. The table includes about 210,000 clones, around 80% detected once. Sequencing used peripheral blood. This TCR was sampled from a woman in her thirties or forties with acute or convalescent COVID-19. This sequence joins TRBV5-1 and TRBJ1-1; D gene uncertain. CDR3 sequence reads: CASSLGNTGTEAFF. The CDR3 bases are TGCGCCAGCAGCTTAGGTAATACCGGGACTGAAGCTTTCTTT.